Included here is one TCR beta chain sequence, with context. The antigen is not known. V shed 4 bases, J shed 14 bases, and the junction held 13 bases outside the gene matches. The CDR3 is 13 amino acids. CDR1 DFQATT and CDR2 SNEGSKA come from the germline V gene (reference sequence). The record originates from a study of post-analysis software for immune sequencing data. Study summary: Several disease courses (relapsing-remitting, secondary progressive and progressive-relapsing) of multiple sclerosis were included. Overall study results and limits: Multiple sclerosis was associated with a significant reduction in normalized Chao1 diversity relative to controls. TRBV5-6, TRBV5-1 and TRBV20-1 belonged to a set of roughly five TRBV segments that were more frequent in patients than controls.

Unique molecular identifiers were present in the TCR beta cDNA libraries. A population of roughly 1 to 11 million T cells gave rise to roughly 0.5 million cDNA molecules. TCRdb called the PCR reads again in MiXCR, with one record for every CDR3 protein. The sample lists 450,000 or so distinct CDR3 sequences; roughly 45% were seen once. The sequence derives from a girl aged 10-17 years with multiple sclerosis. The sample consisted of blood. The gene calls are TRBV20-1 and TRBJ2-1; 8 bases match TRBD1. CDR3 coding DNA: TGCAGTGCTACCCCCGGCGGACAGGGAGTGAAGTTCTTC. This gives the protein CSATPGGQGVKFF.